The sequence of this T cell receptor beta chain was determined in a study of post-analysis software for immune sequencing data. Each TCR beta cDNA library carried unique molecular identifiers. TCRdb fed the PCR reads into MiXCR, producing one record per CDR3 protein. The sample consists of some 890,000 distinct CDR3 sequences, around 53% of them appearing once. The sequenced sample was blood. This TCR was recovered from a girl aged 10 to 17 with multiple sclerosis.

The CDR3 here is CSVEGHANGKNIQYF. DNA for the CDR3: TGCAGCGTGGAGGGACATGCAAACGGCAAAAACATTCAGTACTTC. This chain uses TRBV29-1 with TRBJ2-4; D is tentatively TRBD1 or TRBD2 (6 bases each). CDR1 and CDR2 (germline): SQVTM, ANQGSEA. The germline V and J ends were trimmed by 6 bases and 3 bases, with 18 bases remaining between them. CDR3 length: 15 residues.